The 26 T cell receptor beta chains below all came from one sample that was sequenced in a study of tumor-infiltrating lymphocytes in oesophageal squamous cell carcinoma. TCRdb re-derived calls from the PCR reads in MiXCR, one entry per CDR3 protein. The repertoire holds 8,500 to 9,000 distinct CDR3 sequences, 60% to 70% seen once, with roughly 38% in the top ten. Sequencing was performed on esophageal tumor tissue. Source of these receptors: a female donor with esophageal squamous cell carcinoma.

This chain uses TRBV7-6 with TRBJ2-7, with 9 bases aligning to TRBD1. The J segment lost 2 bases and the V segment lost 5 bases, leaving 4 bases of the junction unmatched. Germline loops: CDR1 SGHVS, CDR2 FNYEAQ. The CDR3 runs 14 residues. CDR3 amino acids: CASSPGTGTYEQYF. CDR3 nucleotides: TGTGCCAGCAGCCCCGGGACAGGGACCTACGAGCAGTACTTC.

Written as DNA, the CDR3 is TGTGCCAGCAGTTCGCTGGAGAGCTCCTACGAGCAGTTCTTC. Translating gives CASSSLESSYEQFF. V gene TRBV12-3 or TRBV12-4 combines with J gene TRBJ2-1; D unclear. The CDR3 runs to 14 residues. Trimming shortened V by 4 bases and J by 10 bases, and 17 bases separated the two germline ends.

This chain links TRBV12-3 or TRBV12-4 with TRBJ2-5; 7 positions agree with TRBD1. V lost 7 bases to trimming and J lost 5 bases; unmatched junction nucleotides: 1. The CDR3 runs 11 residues. The CDR3 loop is CASKTGETQYF. CDR3 sequence (DNA): TGTGCCAGCAAGACAGGGGAGACCCAGTACTTC.

Worth noting for this clonotype: Its ends do not fully match the called genes, so a read error is possible. The chain is built from TRBV27 and TRBJ2-5; 7 nucleotides match TRBD2. This CDR3 is built from 12 residues. Germline CDR1 and CDR2: MNHEY and SMNVEV (reference sequence). CDR3 nucleotides: TGTGCCAGCAGTTTACGGGCGGGAGTCGAGTTCTTC. Protein: CASSLRAGVEFF.

This clonotype was observed a handful of times. The chain has TRBV7-3 and TRBJ2-1, with D tentatively TRBD1 or TRBD2 (7 bases each). Trimming removed 3 bases from V and 8 bases from J, with 17 bases in between. Germline V lookup: CDR1 SGHTA, CDR2 FQGTGA. The CDR3 has 15 residues. The CDR3 DNA follows: TGTGCCAGCAGCTTCCGGGACAGCGGGGACTATGAGCAGTTCTTC. As protein: CASSFRDSGDYEQFF.

The V and J genes are TRBV7-2 and TRBJ2-3; D gene ambiguous. The V end lost 5 bases, the J end lost 3 bases, and 15 bases lay between the germline ends. The CDR3 consists of 15 residues. Germline CDR1 is SGHTA and CDR2 is FQGNSA. CDR3 residues: CASSARPLRTDTQYF. The CDR3 DNA reads TGTGCCAGCAGCGCAAGGCCCTTAAGGACAGATACGCAGTATTTT.

Only one count was recorded for this clonotype. In DNA, the CDR3 is TGTGCCACCAGTGATTTGGGGGGAGGACAGGATAACAATGAGCAGTTCTTC. Protein sequence: CATSDLGGGQDNNEQFF. The rearrangement links TRBV24-1 to TRBJ2-1; D possibly corresponds to TRBD1 (7 bases). Trimming removed 0 bases at V and 5 bases at J, with 16 bases between. The V gene's germline CDR1 is KGHDR and CDR2 SFDVKD. The CDR3 sequence is 17 residues long.

This clonotype was seen only once. The V gene is TRBV7-9, the J gene TRBJ1-3, with D maybe TRBD1 (6 bases). The germline V and J ends were trimmed by 5 bases and 0 bases, with 11 bases remaining between them. The CDR3 has 15 residues. From germline, CDR1 is SEHNR and CDR2 FQNEAQ (reference sequence). The CDR3 here is CASSPSGASGNTIYF. Here the CDR3 DNA reads TGTGCCAGCAGCCCCTCGGGGGCCTCTGGAAACACCATATATTTT.

This clonotype has just a few counts. The V gene is TRBV15, the J gene TRBJ2-2; maybe TRBD2 (6 bases). Germline CDR1 LNHNV, CDR2 YYDKDF (reference sequence). The CDR3 is 17 residues long. V lost 6 bases and J lost 7, with 24 bases in between. The CDR3 coding sequence is TGTGCCACCAGGACCTCCACCGGAGGGAGGAGGGTCGGGGAGCTGTTTTTT. It codes for CATRTSTGGRRVGELFF. The variable domain in full, completed from reference TRBV15 and TRBJ2-2, reads DAMVIQNPRYQVTQFGKPVTLSCSQTLNHNVMYWYQQKSSQAPKLLFHYYDKDFNNEADTPDNFQSRRPNTSFCFLDIRSPGLGDTAMYLCATRTSTGGRRVGELFFGEGSRLTVL.

The table lists this clonotype with a few counts. The V gene is TRBV6-1, the J gene TRBJ2-5; 10 positions match TRBD2. The CDR3 runs 18 residues. V shed 2 bases and J 1 base; nucleotides not matched to a gene: 10. Germline-derived CDR1 and CDR2 are MNHNS and SASEGT. The CDR3 spells CASSEWPSGSGIQETQYF. CDR3 bases: TGTGCCAGCAGTGAATGGCCTAGCGGGAGCGGGATCCAAGAGACCCAGTACTTC.

The rearrangement uses TRBV6-4 and TRBJ2-3; D ambiguous. The V gene's germline CDR1 is MRHNA and CDR2 SNTAGT. The ends were cut back, 3 bases at V and 4 bases at J, with 14 bases in the middle. The CDR3 is 15 residues long. DNA of the CDR3: TGTGCCAGCAGTGATGGCTTGTCGAGCTCAGATACGCAGTATTTT. It is translated as CASSDGLSSSDTQYF.

This sequence joins TRBV27 and TRBJ2-1; no clear D gene. The CDR3 consists of 13 residues. Per the germline V gene, CDR1 is MNHEY and CDR2 is SMNVEV (reference sequence). V was pared by 2 bases and J by 9 bases, with 11 bases between. The CDR3 region is CASSLGVPGEQFF. The CDR3 DNA sequence: TGTGCCAGCAGTTTAGGAGTTCCTGGTGAGCAGTTCTTC.

This clonotype was picked up one time. The chain carries TRBV6-6 and TRBJ1-2; D perhaps matches TRBD1 (6 bases). The J call may be wrong; the DNA end is better matched by TRBJ2-5. The CDR3 consists of 17 residues. The germline gives CDR1 MNHNY, CDR2 SVGAGI (reference sequence). In DNA, the CDR3 is TGTGCCAGCAGTTACTCCACAGGGAGATGGGTCCAAGAGACCCAGTACTTC. Its protein is CASSYSTGRWVQETQYF.

This clonotype has just one count. Here the CDR3 reads CASSFGGYSGANVLTF. In nucleotides, the CDR3 is TGTGCCAGCAGTTTCGGGGGTTACTCTGGGGCCAACGTCCTGACTTTC. This sequence joins TRBV12-3 or TRBV12-4 and TRBJ2-6; weak D call: TRBD2 (6 bases). The CDR3 spans 16 residues. V lost 3 bases, J lost 0 bases, and 9 bases lay in between.

This rearrangement joins TRBV7-2 to TRBJ2-5; TRBD2 matches 7 bases. V gave up 5 bases and J gave up 4 bases; unmatched junction bases: 10. The CDR3 totals 15 residues. The germline CDR1 and CDR2 sequences are SGHTA and FQGNSA. The CDR3 bases are TGTGCCAGCAGCCACCCCTCTTGGGAGGGAGAGACCCAGTACTTC. Translated: CASSHPSWEGETQYF.

V usage is TRBV7-2 and J usage is TRBJ2-6; 7 bases fit TRBD1. V lost 6 bases, J lost 2 bases, and 7 bases stayed unmatched. The germline V gene has CDR1 SGHTA and CDR2 FQGNSA. The CDR3 has 16 residues. The CDR3 sequence: CASSPSTGAGANVLTF. CDR3 in DNA: TGTGCCAGCAGTCCTAGTACAGGGGCTGGGGCCAACGTCCTGACTTTC.

The V call is TRBV6-1, the J call TRBJ2-7; D remains ambiguous. The DNA end is a closer match to TRBJ2-5, so the J assignment may be wrong. The CDR3 spans 13 residues. CDR1 and CDR2 from the germline V gene are MNHNS and SASEGT. Here the CDR3 reads CASSTRVGETQYF. The CDR3 coding sequence is TGTGCCAGCAGTACCCGGGTAGGAGAGACCCAGTACTTC.

The chain has TRBV6-1 and TRBJ2-5, with TRBD1 matching over 9 bases. The J call may be faulty, since TRBJ2-7 better matches the DNA end. The CDR3 is 15 residues long. Germline CDR1 MNHNS, CDR2 SASEGT. The CDR3, as DNA: TGTGCCAGCATCGGAACAGGGGGCAAAAACTACGAGCAGTACTTC. Amino acid sequence: CASIGTGGKNYEQYF.

The chain links TRBV23-1 to TRBJ2-7; D possibly corresponds to TRBD1 (6 bases). TRBV23-1 is an ORF for which the function is uncertain. The CDR3 loop spans 17 amino acids. Trimming cost V 4 bases and J 0 bases, with 19 bases left between them. CDR3 protein: CASSRSDSPVGSYEQYF. The CDR3 DNA sequence: TGCGCCAGCAGTCGATCGGACAGCCCGGTAGGCTCCTACGAGCAGTACTTC.

This chain connects TRBV11-3 to TRBJ2-3; D is perhaps TRBD1 or TRBD2 (5 bases each). The J call could be wrong; TRBJ2-5 is a better fit for the DNA end. CDR1 and CDR2 from the germline V gene are SGHNT and YENEEA. The CDR3 sequence is 15 residues long. Written as DNA, the CDR3 is TGTGCCAGCAGCCGGGGCCTCACGACGGGAGAGACCCAGTACTTC. This translates into CASSRGLTTGETQYF.

The rearrangement joins TRBV27 to TRBJ2-3, with TRBD2 matching 8 bases. Gene TRBJ2-7 matches the end of the DNA better, so the J call may be wrong. The CDR3 has 14 residues. The germline V gene encodes CDR1 MNHEY and CDR2 SMNVEV (reference sequence). In DNA, the CDR3 is TGTGCCAGCAGTTTTTCCGAGACTAGCGTCGAGCAGTACTTC. The encoded protein is CASSFSETSVEQYF.

CDR3 loop: CASSLGGGLSYEQYF. The CDR3 DNA sequence: TGTGCCAGCAGTTTAGGCGGAGGTCTCTCCTACGAGCAGTACTTC. V and J are TRBV12-3 or TRBV12-4 and TRBJ2-4; possibly TRBD2 for D (5 bases). The closer fit of TRBJ2-7 to the DNA end suggests the J call may be wrong. This CDR3 spans 15 amino acids.

This rearrangement joins TRBV7-3 to TRBJ2-4; no reliable D call. Germline assignment: CDR1 SGHTA and CDR2 FQGTGA. This CDR3 comprises 16 residues. With 2 bases removed from V and 13 bases from J, the gap between germline ends came to 24 bases. The CDR3 bases are TGTGCCAGCAGCTTAGGTATCGCGTTGGGCTACAATGAGCAGTACTTC. This codes for CASSLGIALGYNEQYF.

This clonotype rates as large. The CDR3 sequence: CASSLMGAGEKLFF. DNA of the CDR3: TGCGCCAGCAGCTTGATGGGGGCGGGTGAAAAACTGTTTTTT. The gene calls are TRBV5-1 and TRBJ1-4; maybe TRBD1 (6 bases). The V end lost 1 base, the J end lost 7 bases, and 11 bases lay between the germline ends. CDR3 length: 14 residues. Germline CDR1 reads SGHRS; CDR2 reads YFSETQ.

This chain links TRBV6-1 with TRBJ2-5; D is perhaps TRBD1 or TRBD2 (6 bases each). TRBJ2-3 matches the DNA end more closely, so the J call is doubtful. This CDR3 has 14 residues. Germline V gives CDR1 MNHNS, CDR2 SASEGT. The CDR3 DNA is TGTGCCAGCAGGTTCGGGGGCGCAGGGGATACGCAGTATTTT. This codes for CASRFGGAGDTQYF.

The chain carries TRBV12-3 or TRBV12-4 and TRBJ2-7, with 11 bases lining up with TRBD1. The CDR3 covers 16 residues. Germline trimming cut 1 base from V and 2 bases from J; bases unmatched to any gene: 4. The CDR3, as DNA: TGTGCCAGCAGTTTAGGCGGGACAGGGGGGACCTACGAGCAGTACTTC. This translates into CASSLGGTGGTYEQYF.